The 18 T cell receptor beta chains below were found in one sample sequenced in a study of CD8 T cells in ankylosing spondylitis. TCRdb passed the 5' RACE reads through MiXCR, listing each CDR3 protein once. The data show roughly 700,000 distinct CDR3 sequences, 15% to 20% seen once. General study results and limits: One TCR beta motif, made up of several highly homologous variants, appeared characteristic of ankylosing spondylitis blood.

What these receptors recognize is not known. Specimen: blood, either unsorted or a sorted T cell fraction (not recorded which). Receptors originate from a male donor with ankylosing spondylitis.

The chain uses TRBV12-3 or TRBV12-4 and TRBJ2-3; 11 nucleotides agree with TRBD2. This CDR3 has 17 residues. With V trimmed by 3 bases and J by 0 bases, 5 bases remained unmatched. CDR3 amino acids: CASSFTRLAGSTDTQYF. DNA of the CDR3: TGTGCCAGCAGTTTCACCCGACTAGCGGGAAGCACAGATACGCAGTATTTT.

This rearrangement joins TRBV29-1 to TRBJ2-6, with a weak D call TRBD2 (5 bases). The CDR3 extends over 17 amino acids. Between the trimmed V and J ends, which lost 4 bases and 2 bases, there was a span of 18 bases. Per the germline V gene, CDR1 is SQVTM and CDR2 is ANQGSEA. This CDR3 reads CSVVLAGSGTGANVLTF. As DNA, the CDR3 is TGCAGCGTTGTTCTTGCCGGATCCGGGACTGGGGCCAACGTCCTGACTTTC.

This clonotype was counted at least ten times. The chain is built from TRBV4-1 and TRBJ2-1, with a possible D match to TRBD1 (6 bases). Germline assignment: CDR1 MGHRA and CDR2 YSYEKL. This CDR3 is 15 amino acids long. Trimming left V 1 base short and J 5 bases short, with 12 bases between. The CDR3 DNA sequence: TGCGCCAGCAGCCAAGGGCAGGGGCTTCACAATGAGCAGTTCTTC. Amino acids: CASSQGQGLHNEQFF.

This clonotype came up a few times. This chain connects TRBV20-1 to TRBJ2-7; no definite D call. The germline V and J ends were trimmed by 3 bases and 0 bases, with 9 bases remaining between them. The CDR3 length is 13 residues. The germline CDR1 and CDR2 sequences are DFQATT and SNEGSKA (reference sequence). The CDR3 nucleotides are TGCAGTGCTAGTAGTTCTAGCTCCTACGAGCAGTACTTC. This sequence encodes CSASSSSSYEQYF.

This clonotype was found a few times. The chain carries TRBV20-1 and TRBJ2-7; D is unclear. Germline V gene lookup returns CDR1 DFQATT and CDR2 SNEGSKA (reference sequence). Trimming took 3 bases from V and 3 from J, leaving 9 bases between them. The length of the CDR3 is 12 residues. The CDR3 nucleotides read TGCAGTGCTAGCGTCGACCGCTACGAGCAGTACTTC. Amino acid sequence: CSASVDRYEQYF.

The genes are TRBV6-1 and TRBJ2-7; a weak D match, TRBD1 (7 bases). The CDR3 loop spans 14 amino acids. CDR1 and CDR2 from the germline V gene are MNHNS and SASEGT. The V gene lost 7 bases and the J gene lost 6 bases, with 19 bases spanning the gap. CDR3 DNA: TGTGCCAGCAAACACCTGGCAGGGGGAGGCGAGCAGTACTTC. It translates to CASKHLAGGGEQYF.

This clonotype was counted a few times. The V gene is TRBV28, the J gene TRBJ2-7; 7 nucleotides align to TRBD2. Trimming took 5 bases from V and 4 from J; bases not matched to a gene: 5. This CDR3 region has 13 residues. Germline V gives CDR1 MDHEN, CDR2 SYDVKM. CDR3 coding DNA: TGTGCCAGCAGTCCTCGGGAGGCTTACGAGCAGTACTTC. Translating it yields CASSPREAYEQYF.

The genes are TRBV6-2 or TRBV6-3 and TRBJ2-1, with a possible D match to TRBD2 (6 bases). This CDR3 region has 16 residues. Trimming took 6 bases from V and 9 from J, leaving 24 bases between them. The germline gives CDR1 MNHEY, CDR2 SVGEGT. CDR3 in amino acids: CASSQNLDITRGEQFF. CDR3 nucleotides: TGTGCCAGCAGCCAGAACTTGGACATAACGCGGGGTGAGCAGTTCTTC.

This clonotype was counted between two and nine times. The V gene is TRBV11-2, the J gene TRBJ2-3, with a possible D match to TRBD2 (11 bases). V dropped 7 bases and J dropped 1 base, with 27 bases sitting between them. Germline CDR1 is SGHAT and CDR2 is FQNNGV. The CDR3 sequence is 19 residues long. The CDR3 DNA sequence: TGTGCCAGCATCCCCGGGACAGGGGCACTAGCGGGAGGCACAGATACGCAGTATTTT. This codes for CASIPGTGALAGGTDTQYF.

This rearrangement joins TRBV28 to TRBJ2-1, with D possibly being TRBD2 (7 bases). Between the trimmed V and J ends, which lost 6 bases and 4 bases, there was a span of 31 bases. The length of the CDR3 is 20 residues. Per germline, CDR1 MDHEN and CDR2 SYDVKM. As DNA, the CDR3 is TGTGCCAGCAGCCGGAGGGGGGGGCTGGTGGCGGGAGATAGGTACAATGAGCAGTTCTTC. This translates into CASSRRGGLVAGDRYNEQFF.

The rearrangement links TRBV12-3 or TRBV12-4 to TRBJ1-1, with D uncertain. The V end was cut by 7 bases, the J end by 0 bases, with 12 bases between. The CDR3 consists of 14 residues. The CDR3 bases are TGTGCCAGCATCCCCGGGTCCTTGAACACTGAAGCTTTCTTT. It yields the protein CASIPGSLNTEAFF.

This clonotype was counted a few times. The chain is built from TRBV12-3 or TRBV12-4 and TRBJ1-2, with D perhaps matching TRBD1 (5 bases). The length of the CDR3 is 16 residues. V was clipped by 7 bases and J by 4 bases, with 22 bases between them. The CDR3 sequence is CASTTSGGVASYGYTF. CDR3 coding DNA: TGTGCCAGCACCACCTCTGGGGGGGTCGCCTCCTATGGCTACACCTTC.

The J gene is TRBJ2-7, the V gene TRBV20-1, with D perhaps assigned TRBD1 or TRBD2 (6 bases each). The germline V gene encodes CDR1 DFQATT and CDR2 SNEGSKA (reference sequence). The CDR3 has 14 residues. Trimming stripped 3 bases from V and 0 bases from J, with 12 bases between. This CDR3 reads CSARAGTSSYEQYF. The CDR3 DNA is TGCAGTGCTAGGGCGGGGACAAGCTCCTACGAGCAGTACTTC.

The chain carries TRBV19 and TRBJ1-5; D is unresolved. V dropped 7 bases and J dropped 2 bases, with 15 bases sitting between them. CDR1 and CDR2 from the germline V gene are LNHDA and SQIVND (reference sequence). This CDR3 has 15 residues. This chain's CDR3 is CASTLLMLGNQPQHF. In nucleotides, the CDR3 is TGTGCCAGTACTCTCCTTATGTTGGGCAATCAGCCCCAGCATTTT. Variable domain in full (rest from reference TRBV19 and TRBJ1-5): DGGITQSPKYLFRKEGQNVTLSCEQNLNHDAMYWYRQDPGQGLRLIYYSQIVNDFQKGDIAEGYSVSREKKESFPLTVTSAQKNPTAFYLCASTLLMLGNQPQHFGDGTRLSIL.

This clonotype has only a few counts. The V and J genes are TRBV4-2 and TRBJ2-3, with 10 bases lining up with TRBD2. This CDR3 is 18 amino acids long. V shed 0 bases, J shed 2 bases, and the junction held 8 bases outside the gene matches. CDR1 is LGHNA, CDR2 YNFKEQ, per germline. CDR3 nucleotide sequence: TGTGCCAGCAGCCAAGATCTTCTAGCGGGGGTTACCACAGATACGCAGTATTTT. Its protein product is CASSQDLLAGVTTDTQYF.

This clonotype appeared a few times. This chain joins TRBV20-1 and TRBJ2-3; D not resolved. V lost 0 bases and J lost 3, with 7 bases in between. The CDR3 contains 13 residues. CDR1 is DFQATT, CDR2 SNEGSKA, per germline (reference sequence). The CDR3 protein is CSARDLRTDTQYF. The CDR3 DNA reads TGCAGTGCTAGAGATTTGCGAACAGATACGCAGTATTTT.

The chain joins TRBV15 to TRBJ1-1; 8 bases map to TRBD1. This CDR3 has 15 amino acids. Trimming at V came to 5 bases and at J to 6 bases, leaving 11 bases not matched to a gene. Germline values: CDR1 LNHNV, CDR2 YYDKDF (reference sequence). For the CDR3, the DNA is TGTGCCACCAGCTCTCAGTTTGGACAGGGCTCTGAAGCTTTCTTT. It codes for CATSSQFGQGSEAFF.

The rearrangement joins TRBV20-1 to TRBJ2-1; 10 nucleotides match TRBD2. Germline V gene sequence: CDR1 DFQATT, CDR2 SNEGSKA (reference sequence). With V trimmed by 6 bases and J by 9 bases, 14 bases remained unmatched. The CDR3 totals 15 residues. The chain's CDR3 is CSAGPPKRGGVEQFF. CDR3 sequence (DNA): TGCAGTGCAGGCCCCCCCAAGCGGGGGGGCGTTGAGCAGTTCTTC.